Detailed here is one TCR beta chain. The antigen it recognizes is unknown. The input lacks base qualities; no much larger clone sits a single base away. These data belong to a study of type 1 regulatory T cells (dated by TCRdb to the early 2020s). Some background on the complete study: An in vitro protocol by which a Tr1-enriched, alloantigen-specific CD4 T cell product named T-allo10 was generated was characterized in the study. T-allo10 was being evaluated clinically in patients with hematological malignancies who were receiving allogeneic hematopoietic stem cell transplantation. The study at large found these results: A more restricted TCR repertoire was observed in Tr1 cells than in non-Tr1 cells, and this restriction was interpreted in the study as alloantigen-induced clonal expansion.

TCRdb lists the instrument as Illumina MiSeq. The public sequencing data were trimmed at Q25 with fastp and processed into clonotypes with MiXCR by TCRdb, which kept only in-frame beta chains. Each CDR3 protein gets just one entry, which takes the most common genes and DNA from the rows behind it. Within this sample are about 62,000 distinct CDR3 sequences, with approximately 67% of them counted one time only. Less than 2% of the sample is held by the ten biggest clonotypes. Sample: cultured non-Tr1 T cells, either the whole culture or a sorted T cell fraction (not recorded which). The sample's cell subset or site label is to be understood as: non-Tr1 population from the T-allo10 product. This TCR derives from a human donor in good health.

The CDR3 reads CASSIKRQGFSEAFF. The DNA sequence reads TGTGCCAGTAGTATTAAGCGACAGGGGTTTTCTGAAGCTTTCTTT. The chain links TRBV19 with TRBJ1-1, with TRBD1 matching 8 junction bases. CDR1 and CDR2 (LNHDA, SQIVND) derive from the germline V gene (reference sequence). Its CDR3 holds 15 amino acids, cysteine through phenylalanine. Solely the CDR3 DNA is kept, with 45 bases framed from the first base. At the junction V is shortened by 3 bases and J by 6 bases; bases outside the gene matches: 9.